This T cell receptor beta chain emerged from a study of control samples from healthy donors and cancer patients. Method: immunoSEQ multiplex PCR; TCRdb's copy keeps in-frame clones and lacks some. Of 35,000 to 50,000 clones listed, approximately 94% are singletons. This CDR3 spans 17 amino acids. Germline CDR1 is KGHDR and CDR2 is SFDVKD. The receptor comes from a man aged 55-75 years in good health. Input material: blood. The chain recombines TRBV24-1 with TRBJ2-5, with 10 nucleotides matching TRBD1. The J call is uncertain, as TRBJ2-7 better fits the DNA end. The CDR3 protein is CATSDPRDRGLIYEQYF. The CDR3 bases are TGTGCCACCAGTGATCCAAGGGACAGGGGTCTCATCTACGAGCAGTACTTC.